This T cell receptor (beta chain) originates from a study of T cells after posttransplantation cyclophosphamide. Data came from immunoSEQ multiplex PCR; TCRdb stores just in-frame clones and leaves some out. Sampling found about 39,000 clones, none seen once. This clone was counted ten times or more. This TCR derives from a woman aged 45-65 years in good health and a related stem cell transplant donor. Sequencing input: PBMCs.

The CDR3 region has the DNA TGTGCCATCAGATCGACAGGGGAGAACAATGAGCAGTTCTTC. Amino acid sequence: CAIRSTGENNEQFF. The chain has TRBV10-3 and TRBJ2-1; 8 bases fit TRBD1. V gave up 6 bases and J gave up 5 bases; unmatched junction bases: 6. Germline lookup yields CDR1 ENHRY and CDR2 SYGVKD. The length of the CDR3 is 14 residues.